A single sample gave rise to the 10 T cell receptor beta chains below, sequenced in a study of Ad26.COV2.S vaccination and SARS-CoV-2 variants. The repertoire was sequenced with immunoSEQ multiplex PCR; TCRdb's copy has only in-frame clones and lacks some. The table shows around 300,000 clones, with roughly 90% occurring only once. Indicated treatment: some 19 received Ad26.COV2.S at low or high dose, single or two shots; about 5 received placebo; per-sample allocation not given. Day 63 following the first vaccine or placebo injection was when the samples were taken. The input for sequencing was peripheral blood, taken in a trial of Ad26.COV2.S vaccine versus placebo. These receptors originate from a person between 18 and 59 years old who received the Ad26.COV2.S COVID-19 vaccine or a placebo.

The chain combines TRBV3-1 (or the pseudogene TRBV3-2) with TRBJ2-1; D remains ambiguous. The length of the CDR3 is 14 residues. Trimming stripped 1 base from V and 9 bases from J, with 13 bases between. Germline V CDR1 and CDR2: LGHDT, YNNKEL (reference sequence). The chain's CDR3 is CASSQGVELLEQFF. The CDR3 bases are TGTGCCAGCAGCCAAGGAGTAGAGCTACTTGAGCAGTTCTTC.

This rearrangement joins TRBV18 to TRBJ2-7, with TRBD2 matching over 13 bases. Trimming took 2 bases from V and 9 from J; bases not matched to a gene: 16. Germline V lookup: CDR1 KGHSH, CDR2 LQKENI. This CDR3 is built from 18 residues. CDR3 amino acids: CASSPWTSGSAAQSGQYF. The DNA of the CDR3 is TGTGCCAGCTCACCATGGACTAGCGGGAGTGCCGCCCAAAGTGGGCAGTACTTC.

The V call is TRBV9, the J call TRBJ2-2, with 8 bases matching TRBD1. The CDR3 has 14 residues. Trimming took 1 base from V and 6 from J; bases not matched to a gene: 2. Germline CDR1 reads SGDLS; CDR2 reads YYNGEE. This CDR3 is CASSVQGASGELFF. CDR3 bases: TGTGCCAGCAGCGTACAGGGGGCGTCCGGGGAGCTGTTTTTT.

This clone is a singleton in its sample. CDR3 in DNA: TGTGCCTGGAGTGTACAGGTTAGCAGGACGATCATATTCTTC. Translating gives CAWSVQVSRTIIFF. The V call is TRBV30, the J call TRBJ2-1; maybe TRBD1 (5 bases). Trimming cost V 0 bases and J 16 bases, with 22 bases left between them. The germline CDR1 and CDR2 sequences are GTSNPN and SVGIG (reference sequence). The CDR3 covers 14 residues.

This chain joins TRBV5-4 and TRBJ1-2, with a tentative D call TRBD1 (6 bases). CDR3 length: 15 residues. Germline CDR1 and CDR2: SGHNT and YYREEE (reference sequence). V lost 0 bases, J lost 8 bases, and 17 bases lay in between. CDR3 coding DNA: TGTGCCAGCAGCTTGGACACAGGGACTAGTCGAGGCTACACCTTC. This sequence encodes CASSLDTGTSRGYTF.

The genes are TRBV9 and TRBJ2-1; no definite D call. Germline-derived CDR1 and CDR2 are SGDLS and YYNGEE. The CDR3 is 11 residues long. Trimming shortened V by 3 bases and J by 4 bases, and 2 bases separated the two germline ends. In DNA, the CDR3 is TGTGCCAGCAGCGAGTACAATGAGCAGTTCTTC. Protein: CASSEYNEQFF.

This rearrangement joins TRBV7-2 to TRBJ1-5, with D possibly being TRBD1 (5 bases). Deletions cut 2 bases from V and 6 bases from J, with 17 bases between. The CDR3 sequence is 16 residues long. Germline CDR1 reads SGHTA; CDR2 reads FQGNSA. CDR3 nucleotides: TGTGCCAGCAGCTTAAATTCATGGGGGATTGCTCAGCCCCAGCATTTT. Translation: CASSLNSWGIAQPQHF.

The chain is built from TRBV9 and TRBJ1-1, with 9 bases that match TRBD1. Germline V gives CDR1 SGDLS, CDR2 YYNGEE. This CDR3 is 16 amino acids long. V shed 0 bases, J shed 4 bases, and the junction held 7 bases outside the gene matches. In DNA, the CDR3 is TGTGCCAGCAGCGTAGACAGGGGGCCGGTTCCCACTGAAGCTTTCTTT. Protein product: CASSVDRGPVPTEAFF.

The chain recombines TRBV3-1 (or the pseudogene TRBV3-2) with TRBJ2-7, with 8 nucleotides matching TRBD1. The CDR3 runs 15 residues. Germline lookup yields CDR1 LGHDT and CDR2 YNNKEL (reference sequence). V lost 1 base and J lost 5; bases outside the gene matches: 7. The CDR3 DNA is TGTGCCAGCAGCCAAGTCGGCAGGGGGCTCGACGAGCAGTACTTC. Its protein product is CASSQVGRGLDEQYF.

This clone is a singleton in its sample. The V and J genes are TRBV6-5 and TRBJ2-7; the D is unclear. This CDR3 is built from 15 residues. The V gene lost 6 bases and the J gene lost 4 bases, with 19 bases spanning the gap. Germline V gene sequence: CDR1 MNHEY, CDR2 SVGAGI. CDR3 loop: CASRNGRWQPYEQYF. CDR3 coding DNA: TGTGCCAGCAGAAACGGGCGTTGGCAGCCTTACGAGCAGTACTTC.